This T cell receptor beta chain was captured in a study of control samples from healthy donors and cancer patients. Sequencing was performed with immunoSEQ multiplex PCR; in TCRdb, only in-frame clones are kept and a portion is missing. The sample has 60,000 to 75,000 clones, approximately 89% seen once; the top ten hold approximately 5%. V was clipped by 4 bases and J by 5 bases; unmatched bases: 13. The CDR3 runs 18 residues. CDR1 is MDHEN, CDR2 SYDVKM, per germline. The sequence was collected from a man in his 60s with colorectal cancer. The chain links TRBV28 to TRBJ2-3; 12 nucleotides agree with TRBD2. Sequencing input: PBMCs. The CDR3 DNA is TGTGCCAGCAGTTCGGCCCCACGACTAGCGGGGGCGGTAGATACGCAGTATTTT. Translation gives CASSSAPRLAGAVDTQYF.